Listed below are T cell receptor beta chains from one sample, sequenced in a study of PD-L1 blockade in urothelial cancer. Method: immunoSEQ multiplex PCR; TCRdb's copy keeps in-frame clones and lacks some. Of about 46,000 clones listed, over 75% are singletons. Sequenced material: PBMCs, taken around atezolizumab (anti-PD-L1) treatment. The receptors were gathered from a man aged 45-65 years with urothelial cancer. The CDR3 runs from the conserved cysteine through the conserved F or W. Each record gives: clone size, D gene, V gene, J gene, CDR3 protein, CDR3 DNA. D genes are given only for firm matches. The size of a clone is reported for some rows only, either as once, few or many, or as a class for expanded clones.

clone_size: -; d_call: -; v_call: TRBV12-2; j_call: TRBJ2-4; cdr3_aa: CASRPPFEGKLAKNIQYF; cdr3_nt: TGTGCAAGTCGCCCCCCTTTCGAGGGAAAACTAGCCAAAAACATTCAGTACTTC
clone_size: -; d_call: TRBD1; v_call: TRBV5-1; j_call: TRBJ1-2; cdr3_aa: CASSLTGENGYTF; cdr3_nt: TGCGCCAGCAGTTTAACAGGGGAGAATGGCTACACCTTC
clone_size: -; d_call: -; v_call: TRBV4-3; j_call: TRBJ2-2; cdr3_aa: CASSHPTLNTGELFF; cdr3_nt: TGCGCCAGCAGCCATCCGACACTGAACACCGGGGAGCTGTTTTTT
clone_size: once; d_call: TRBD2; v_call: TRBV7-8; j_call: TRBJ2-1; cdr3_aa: CASSLVIAGESSEQFF; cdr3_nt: TGTGCCAGCAGCTTAGTAATAGCGGGAGAATCATCCGAGCAGTTCTTC
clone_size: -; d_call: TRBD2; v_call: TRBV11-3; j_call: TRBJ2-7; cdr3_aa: CASSLDRRGGSNEQYF; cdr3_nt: TGTGCCAGCAGCTTAGACCGCCGGGGGGGCTCCAACGAGCAGTACTTC
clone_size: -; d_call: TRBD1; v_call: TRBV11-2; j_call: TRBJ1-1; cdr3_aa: CASSPRLGQQRFEAFF; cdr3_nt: TGTGCCAGCAGCCCTAGGCTGGGACAGCAACGTTTTGAAGCTTTCTTT
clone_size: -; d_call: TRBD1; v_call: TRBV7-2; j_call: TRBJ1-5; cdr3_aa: CASSLALGGPNQPQHF; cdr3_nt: TGTGCCAGCAGCTTAGCTCTAGGGGGCCCGAATCAGCCCCAGCATTTT
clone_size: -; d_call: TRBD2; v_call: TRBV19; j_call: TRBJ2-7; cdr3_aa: CASQLAGAYEQYF; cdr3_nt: TGTGCCAGCCAACTAGCGGGCGCCTACGAGCAGTACTTC
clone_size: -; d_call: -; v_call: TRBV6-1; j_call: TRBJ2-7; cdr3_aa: CASSENTGSIYEQYF; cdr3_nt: TGTGCCAGCAGTGAAAATACCGGGTCTATCTACGAGCAGTACTTC
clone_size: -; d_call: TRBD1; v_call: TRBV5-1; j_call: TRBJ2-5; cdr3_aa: CASREQGAQKTQYF; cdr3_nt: TGCGCCAGCAGGGAACAGGGGGCTCAGAAGACCCAGTACTTC
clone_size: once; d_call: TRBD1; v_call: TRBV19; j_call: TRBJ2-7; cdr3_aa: CASSTLTGSLSYEQYF; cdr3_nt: TGTGCCAGTAGTACACTGACAGGGTCCCTCTCCTACGAGCAGTACTTC
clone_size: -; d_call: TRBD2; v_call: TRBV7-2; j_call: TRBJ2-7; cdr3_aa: CASSVSGLAAYEQYF; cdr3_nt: TGTGCCAGCAGCGTATCGGGACTAGCGGCCTACGAGCAGTACTTC
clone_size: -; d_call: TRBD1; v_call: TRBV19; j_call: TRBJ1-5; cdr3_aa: CASSAQGASQNQPQHF; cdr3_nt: TGTGCCAGTAGTGCCCAGGGGGCGAGTCAGAATCAGCCCCAGCATTTT
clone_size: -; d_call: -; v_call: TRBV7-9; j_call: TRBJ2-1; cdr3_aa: CASSHTRIGYNEQFF; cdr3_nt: TGTGCCAGCAGCCACACTAGAATTGGGTACAATGAGCAGTTCTTC
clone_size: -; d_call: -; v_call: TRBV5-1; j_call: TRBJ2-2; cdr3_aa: CASSPYTGELFF; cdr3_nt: TGCGCCAGCAGCCCGTACACCGGGGAGCTGTTTTTT
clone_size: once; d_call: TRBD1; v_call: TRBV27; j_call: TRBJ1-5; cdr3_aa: CASSIGQGVGNQPQHF; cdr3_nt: TGTGCCAGCAGTATCGGACAGGGGGTAGGCAATCAGCCCCAGCATTTT